The source of this T cell receptor beta chain is a study of OX40 agonist ivuxolimab in advanced cancers. Study context: Intravenous ivuxolimab was administered to patients every 2 weeks at 0.01 to 10 mg/kg. Therapy given before enrollment (anti-PD-1, anti-PD-L1 or anti-CTLA-4) was allowed, and 35% to 45% had some. Study-wide results and limits: Blood T cells, both CD4+ and CD8+, expanded clonally by week 6 at 0.1 to 3.0 mg/kg.

After removal of 3 bases from V and 0 bases from J, the junction contained 2 bases not matched to a gene. Germline V gene lookup returns CDR1 SGHAT and CDR2 FQNNGV. The CDR3 spans 14 residues. Measured with immunoSEQ multiplex PCR; TCRdb has only the in-frame clones, and not every one. This table holds under 70,000 clones, more than 80% found once. Of note for this clone: Its antigen is as yet unknown.

J is TRBJ2-7 and V is TRBV11-2; 7 nucleotides line up with TRBD2. This TCR was sampled from an adult with an advanced solid tumor such as melanoma, head and neck, liver or kidney cancer. The sample consisted of CD4+ or CD8+ T cells sorted from blood, taken in a trial of the OX40 agonist ivuxolimab. The CDR3 sequence: CASSFGDYSYEQYF. The CDR3 region has the DNA TGTGCCAGCAGCTTCGGGGACTACTCCTACGAGCAGTACTTC.